This TCR beta chain appears in the sequencing data of a study of tissue T cells after allogeneic stem cell transplantation. For the study at large: Pathologist review favored tissue samples showing histologically apparent lymphocytes. Study results and caveats: Few T cell clones were shared across patients, but motif clusters showed tissue-specific shared signatures. Anatomically similar tissues had similar TCR repertoires within each patient. Some tissue clones might be persisting host cells; their alloreactivity or antigen specificity was not determined.

In the case of this clone: The antigen is unknown.

This table comes from immunoSEQ multiplex PCR, and its TCRdb copy is limited to in-frame clones, with some not included. The repertoire consists of around 6,300 clones, with nearly 70% occurring once and the leading ten covering approximately 7%. V trimming: 8 bases; J trimming: 5 bases; junction bases outside the gene matches: 5. CDR1 is KGHSH and CDR2 is LQKENI in the germline V gene. The length of the CDR3 is 13 residues. J is TRBJ1-2 and V is TRBV18; TRBD1 matches 10 bases. Sequenced material: tissue from the rectum, taken at autopsy. This TCR was recovered from a woman aged 18-49 years with breast cancer. CDR3 residues: CASGAGQGYGYTF. The DNA of the CDR3 is TGTGCCAGCGGCGCGGGACAGGGGTATGGCTACACCTTC.